This T cell receptor beta chain originates from a study of T cells in Graves' hyperthyroidism and ophthalmopathy. Template material for amplifying TCR beta CDR3 regions consisted of RNA transcripts. The TCR CDR3 first-round RT-PCR relied on the HTBI primer set. From the multiplex PCR reads, TCRdb called clonotypes with MiXCR, one entry per CDR3 protein. The sample gives fewer than 350,000 distinct CDR3 sequences, about 21% of which show up once; around half is in the top ten. Patients were excluded for uncontrolled infection, other autoimmune disease, pregnancy or lactation. Used for diagnoses were clinical symptoms, serum thyroxine and TRAb, thyroid ultrasound and orbital computed tomography. This CDR3 comprises 12 residues. Trimming removed 8 bases from V and 1 base from J, with 9 bases in between.

This receptor was identified in a woman between 50 and 59 years old with Graves' hyperthyroidism. J is TRBJ2-7 and V is TRBV12-3 or TRBV12-4; D gene ambiguous. Material for sequencing was blood. The CDR3 reads CASASLSYEQYF. DNA for the CDR3: TGTGCCAGCGCCTCCCTATCCTACGAGCAGTACTTC.